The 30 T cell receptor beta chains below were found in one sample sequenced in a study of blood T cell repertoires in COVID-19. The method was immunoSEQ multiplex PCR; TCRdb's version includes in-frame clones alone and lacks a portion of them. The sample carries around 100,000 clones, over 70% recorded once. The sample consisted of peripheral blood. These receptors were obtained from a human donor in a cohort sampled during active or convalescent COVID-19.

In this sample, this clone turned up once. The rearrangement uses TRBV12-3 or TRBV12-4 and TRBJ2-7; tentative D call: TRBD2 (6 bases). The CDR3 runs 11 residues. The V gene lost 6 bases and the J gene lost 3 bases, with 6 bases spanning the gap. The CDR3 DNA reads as TGTGCCAGCAGGGACTACTACGAGCAGTACTTC. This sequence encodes CASRDYYEQYF.

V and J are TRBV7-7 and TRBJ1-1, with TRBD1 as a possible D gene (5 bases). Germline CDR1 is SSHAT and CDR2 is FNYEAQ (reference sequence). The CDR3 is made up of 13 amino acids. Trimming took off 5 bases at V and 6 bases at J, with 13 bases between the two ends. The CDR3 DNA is TGTGCCAGCAGCCCGAGCGGGGCGGCTGAAGCTTTCTTT. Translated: CASSPSGAAEAFF.

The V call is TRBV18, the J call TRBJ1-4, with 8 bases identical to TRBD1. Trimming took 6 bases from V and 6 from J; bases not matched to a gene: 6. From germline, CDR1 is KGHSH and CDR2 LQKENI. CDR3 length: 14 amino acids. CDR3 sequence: CASSPTGGDEKLFF. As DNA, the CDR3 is TGTGCCAGCTCGCCCACAGGGGGAGATGAAAAACTGTTTTTT.

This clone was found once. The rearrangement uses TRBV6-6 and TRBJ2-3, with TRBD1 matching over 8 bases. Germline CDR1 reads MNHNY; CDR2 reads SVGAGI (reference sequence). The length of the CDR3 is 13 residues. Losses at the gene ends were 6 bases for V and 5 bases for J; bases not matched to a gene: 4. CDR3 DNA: TGTGCCAGCAGGGGAACAGGGGGAGATACGCAGTATTTT. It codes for CASRGTGGDTQYF.

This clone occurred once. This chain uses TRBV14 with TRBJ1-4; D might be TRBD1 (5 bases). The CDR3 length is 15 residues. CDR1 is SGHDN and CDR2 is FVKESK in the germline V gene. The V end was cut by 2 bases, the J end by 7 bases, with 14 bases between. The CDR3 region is CASSQSREDSEKLFF. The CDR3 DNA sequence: TGTGCCAGCAGCCAATCCAGGGAGGATAGTGAAAAACTGTTTTTT.

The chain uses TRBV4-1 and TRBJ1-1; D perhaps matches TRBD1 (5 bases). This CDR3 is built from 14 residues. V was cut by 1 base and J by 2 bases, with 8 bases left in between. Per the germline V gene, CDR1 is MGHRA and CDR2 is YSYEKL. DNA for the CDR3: TGCGCCAGCAGCCAAGGGAGGGGTAACACTGAAGCTTTCTTT. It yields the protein CASSQGRGNTEAFF.

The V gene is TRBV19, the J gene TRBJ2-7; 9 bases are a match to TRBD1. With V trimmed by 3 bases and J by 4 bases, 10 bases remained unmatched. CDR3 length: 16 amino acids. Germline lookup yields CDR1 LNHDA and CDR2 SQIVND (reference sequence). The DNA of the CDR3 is TGTGCCAGTAGTATCCTCCCTGGACAGGGGAGGTACGAGCAGTACTTC. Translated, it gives CASSILPGQGRYEQYF.

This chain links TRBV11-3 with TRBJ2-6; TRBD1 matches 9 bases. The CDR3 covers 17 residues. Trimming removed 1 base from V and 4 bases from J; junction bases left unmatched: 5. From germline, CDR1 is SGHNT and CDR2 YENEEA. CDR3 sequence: CASSLVQGAWGANVLTF. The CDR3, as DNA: TGTGCCAGCAGCTTAGTACAGGGGGCATGGGGGGCCAACGTCCTGACTTTC. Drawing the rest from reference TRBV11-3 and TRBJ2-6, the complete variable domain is EAGVVQSPRYKIIEKKQPVAFWCNPISGHNTLYWYLQNLGQGPELLIRYENEEAVDDSQLPKDRFSAERLKGVDSTLKIQPAELGDSAVYLCASSLVQGAWGANVLTFGAGSRLTVL.

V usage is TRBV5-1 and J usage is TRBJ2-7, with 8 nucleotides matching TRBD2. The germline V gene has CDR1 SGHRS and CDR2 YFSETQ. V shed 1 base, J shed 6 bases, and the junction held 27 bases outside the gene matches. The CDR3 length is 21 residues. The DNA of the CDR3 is TGCGCCAGCAGCTTGAGGCTTGTGTCGGGAGCCCCCGGGACTAGGGTAACCGAGCAGTACTTC. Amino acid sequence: CASSLRLVSGAPGTRVTEQYF.

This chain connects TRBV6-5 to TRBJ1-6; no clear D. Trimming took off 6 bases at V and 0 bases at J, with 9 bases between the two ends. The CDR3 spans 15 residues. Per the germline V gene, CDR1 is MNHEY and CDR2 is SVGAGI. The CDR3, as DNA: TGTGCCAGCAGACTTTTGAGCTCCTATAATTCACCCCTCCACTTT. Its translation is CASRLLSSYNSPLHF.

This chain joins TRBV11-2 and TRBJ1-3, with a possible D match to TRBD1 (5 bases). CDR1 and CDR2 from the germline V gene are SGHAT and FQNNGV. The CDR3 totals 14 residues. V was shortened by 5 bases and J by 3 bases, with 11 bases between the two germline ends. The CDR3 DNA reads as TGTGCCAGCAGCCTCCGGAGGGGTGGAAACACCATATATTTT. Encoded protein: CASSLRRGGNTIYF.

CDR3 loop: CASRLGYRVTGYTF. CDR3 bases: TGTGCCAGCAGACTAGGTTACAGGGTTACTGGCTACACCTTC. The chain recombines TRBV28 with TRBJ1-2; weak D call: TRBD1 (6 bases). Germline CDR1 and CDR2: MDHEN and SYDVKM. The CDR3 runs to 14 residues. Trimming removed 6 bases from V and 7 bases from J, with 18 bases in between.

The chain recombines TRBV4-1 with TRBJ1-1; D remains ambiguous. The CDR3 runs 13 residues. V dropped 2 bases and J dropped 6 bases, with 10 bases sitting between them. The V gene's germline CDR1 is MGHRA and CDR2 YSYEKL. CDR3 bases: TGCGCCAGCAGCCAAATGGCGGGTCCTGAAGCTTTCTTT. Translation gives CASSQMAGPEAFF.

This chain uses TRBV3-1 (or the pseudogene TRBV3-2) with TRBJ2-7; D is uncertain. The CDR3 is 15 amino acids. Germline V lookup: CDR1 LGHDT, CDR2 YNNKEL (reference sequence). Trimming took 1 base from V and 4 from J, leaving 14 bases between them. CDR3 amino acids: CASSQGLGPAYEQYF. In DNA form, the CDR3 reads TGTGCCAGCAGCCAAGGGCTAGGCCCGGCGTACGAGCAGTACTTC.

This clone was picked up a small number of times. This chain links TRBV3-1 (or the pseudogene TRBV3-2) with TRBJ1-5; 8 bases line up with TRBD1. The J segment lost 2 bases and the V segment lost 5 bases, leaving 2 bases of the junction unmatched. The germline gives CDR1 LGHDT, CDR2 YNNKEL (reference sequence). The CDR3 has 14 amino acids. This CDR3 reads CASSWGQGNQPQHF. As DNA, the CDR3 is TGTGCCAGCAGCTGGGGACAGGGCAATCAGCCCCAGCATTTT.

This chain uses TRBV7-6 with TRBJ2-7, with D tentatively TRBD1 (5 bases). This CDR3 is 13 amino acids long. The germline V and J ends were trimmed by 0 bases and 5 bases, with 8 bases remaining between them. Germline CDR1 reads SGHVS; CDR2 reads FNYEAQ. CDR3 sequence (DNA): TGTGCCAGCAGCTTAGCTCAGGGCAACGAGCAGTACTTC. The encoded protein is CASSLAQGNEQYF. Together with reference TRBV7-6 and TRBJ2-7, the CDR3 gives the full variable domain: GAGVSQSPRYKVTKRGQDVALRCDPISGHVSLYWYRQALGQGPEFLTYFNYEAQQDKSGLPNDRFSAERPEGSISTLTIQRTEQRDSAMYRCASSLAQGNEQYFGPGTRLTVT.

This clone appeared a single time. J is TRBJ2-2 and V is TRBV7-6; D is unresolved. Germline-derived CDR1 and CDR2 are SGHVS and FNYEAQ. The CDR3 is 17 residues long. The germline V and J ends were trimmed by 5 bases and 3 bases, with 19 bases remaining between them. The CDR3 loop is CASSIIMATKYTGELFF. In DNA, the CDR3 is TGTGCCAGCAGCATCATAATGGCTACTAAATACACCGGGGAGCTGTTTTTT.

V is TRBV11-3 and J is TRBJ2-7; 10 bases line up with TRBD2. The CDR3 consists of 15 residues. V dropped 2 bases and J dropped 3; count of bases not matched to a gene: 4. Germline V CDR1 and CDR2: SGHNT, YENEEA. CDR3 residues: CASSLSSGGLYEQYF. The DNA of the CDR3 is TGTGCCAGCAGCTTAAGTAGCGGGGGGCTCTACGAGCAGTACTTC. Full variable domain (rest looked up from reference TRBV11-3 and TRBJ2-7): EAGVVQSPRYKIIEKKQPVAFWCNPISGHNTLYWYLQNLGQGPELLIRYENEEAVDDSQLPKDRFSAERLKGVDSTLKIQPAELGDSAVYLCASSLSSGGLYEQYFGPGTRLTVT.

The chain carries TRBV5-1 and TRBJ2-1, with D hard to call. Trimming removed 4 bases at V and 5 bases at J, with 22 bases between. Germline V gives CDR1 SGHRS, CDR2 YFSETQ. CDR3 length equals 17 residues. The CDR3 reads CASSTLGAPLSDNEQFF. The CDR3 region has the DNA TGCGCCAGCAGCACCCTGGGTGCCCCCTTGAGCGACAATGAGCAGTTCTTC.

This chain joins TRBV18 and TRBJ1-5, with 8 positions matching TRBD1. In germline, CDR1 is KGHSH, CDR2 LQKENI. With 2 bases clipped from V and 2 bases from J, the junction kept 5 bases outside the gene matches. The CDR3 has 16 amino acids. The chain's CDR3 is CASSPSGGWGNQPQHF. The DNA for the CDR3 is TGTGCCAGCTCACCATCAGGGGGCTGGGGCAATCAGCCCCAGCATTTT.

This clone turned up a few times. DNA for the CDR3: TGTGCCAGCTCACCGGACAGGGTTAGTTCTGGGGCCAACGTCCTGACTTTC. It is translated as CASSPDRVSSGANVLTF. This rearrangement joins TRBV18 to TRBJ2-6; 8 bases line up with TRBD1. Germline V gene data show CDR1 as KGHSH and CDR2 as LQKENI. The CDR3 covers 17 residues. V was pared by 3 bases and J by 1 base, with 5 bases of the junction left unmatched.

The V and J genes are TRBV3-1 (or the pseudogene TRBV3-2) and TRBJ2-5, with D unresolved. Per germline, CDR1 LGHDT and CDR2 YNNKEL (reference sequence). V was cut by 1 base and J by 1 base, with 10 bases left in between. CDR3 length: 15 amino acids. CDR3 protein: CASSQGAASQETQYF. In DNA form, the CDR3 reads TGTGCCAGCAGCCAAGGTGCAGCGTCCCAAGAGACCCAGTACTTC.

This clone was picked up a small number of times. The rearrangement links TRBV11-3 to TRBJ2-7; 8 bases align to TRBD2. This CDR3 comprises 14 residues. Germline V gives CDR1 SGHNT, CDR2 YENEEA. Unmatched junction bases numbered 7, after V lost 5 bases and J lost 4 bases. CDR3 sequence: CASSPTRGGYEQYF. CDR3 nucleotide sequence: TGTGCCAGCAGCCCTACCCGGGGGGGATACGAGCAGTACTTC.

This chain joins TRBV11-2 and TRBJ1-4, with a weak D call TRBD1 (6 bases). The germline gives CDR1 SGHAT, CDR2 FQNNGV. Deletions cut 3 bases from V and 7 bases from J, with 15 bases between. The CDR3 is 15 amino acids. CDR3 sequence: CASSFQGGGSEKLFF. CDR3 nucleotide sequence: TGTGCCAGCAGCTTCCAGGGAGGGGGTAGTGAAAAACTGTTTTTT.

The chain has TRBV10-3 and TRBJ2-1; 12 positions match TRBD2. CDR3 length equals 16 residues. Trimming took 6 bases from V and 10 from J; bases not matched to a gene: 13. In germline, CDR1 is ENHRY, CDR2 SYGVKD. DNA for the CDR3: TGTGCCATCAGACTCACGACTAGCGGGGGCCCCAAGGAGCAGTTCTTC. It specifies CAIRLTTSGGPKEQFF.

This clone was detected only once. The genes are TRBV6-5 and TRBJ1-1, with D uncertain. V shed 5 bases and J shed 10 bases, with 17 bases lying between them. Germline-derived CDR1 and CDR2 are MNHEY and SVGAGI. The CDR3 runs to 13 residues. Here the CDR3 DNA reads TGTGCCAGCAGTCCCAGTTTTGTGATGGCAGCTTTCTTT. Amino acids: CASSPSFVMAAFF.

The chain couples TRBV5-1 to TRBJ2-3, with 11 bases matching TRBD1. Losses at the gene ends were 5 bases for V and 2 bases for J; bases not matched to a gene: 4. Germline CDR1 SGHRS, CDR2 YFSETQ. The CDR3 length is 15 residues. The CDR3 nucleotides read TGCGCCAGCAGGAGGGGACAGGGGGACACAGATACGCAGTATTTT. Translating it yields CASRRGQGDTDTQYF.

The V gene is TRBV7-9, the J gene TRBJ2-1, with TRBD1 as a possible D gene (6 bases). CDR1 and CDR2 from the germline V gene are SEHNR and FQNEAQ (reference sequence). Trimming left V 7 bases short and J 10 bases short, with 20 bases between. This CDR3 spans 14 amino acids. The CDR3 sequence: CASKGEIEPGEQFF. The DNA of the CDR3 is TGTGCCAGCAAGGGGGAAATCGAGCCTGGCGAGCAGTTCTTC.

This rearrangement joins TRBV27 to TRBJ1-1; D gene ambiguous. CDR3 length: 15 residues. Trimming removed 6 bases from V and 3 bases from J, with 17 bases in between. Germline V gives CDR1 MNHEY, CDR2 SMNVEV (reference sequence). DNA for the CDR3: TGTGCCAGCAGCTCCTCCCGGGAGGCTTACACTGAAGCTTTCTTT. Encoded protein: CASSSSREAYTEAFF.

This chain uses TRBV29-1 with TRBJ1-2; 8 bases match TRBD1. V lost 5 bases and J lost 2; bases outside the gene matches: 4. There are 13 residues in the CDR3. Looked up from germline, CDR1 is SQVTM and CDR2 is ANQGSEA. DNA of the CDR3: TGCAGCGTTCTACGGACAGGGAACTATGGCTACACCTTC. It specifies CSVLRTGNYGYTF.